This TCR beta chain stems from a study of T cell responses to AZD1222 COVID-19 vaccine. Details on this clone: Antigen: not known.

Study-wide points: Unmutated variant regions are reportedly the target of nearly half of TCRs that are spike-specific. Among AZD1222 vaccinees, only 5 to 7 were seropositive at baseline. Spike as a whole was targeted by vaccine-associated CD4 TCRs, dominant at 160-218 and 743-854. Among the donors, most were white British and more were female, and clonal diversity was possibly underestimated.

The assay was immunoSEQ multiplex PCR, and TCRdb's table has in-frame clones only and misses some. The sample consists of about 78,000 clones, about 90% of them appearing once. Germline loops: CDR1 LGHNA, CDR2 YNFKEQ. The CDR3 totals 17 residues. V lost 1 base and J 3 bases, leaving 19 bases between the germline ends. The receptor was derived from an adult who received the AZD1222 COVID-19 vaccine. This specimen consisted of peripheral blood, obtained 28 days after the second AZD1222 dose. The gene calls are TRBV4-2 and TRBJ2-7; D possibly corresponds to TRBD2 (6 bases). The CDR3 here is CASSQVGGGDGHYEQYF. CDR3 sequence (DNA): TGTGCCAGCAGCCAAGTAGGTGGAGGGGACGGACACTACGAGCAGTACTTC.